Below are 21 T cell receptor beta chains sequenced from a single sample in a study of early T cells in non-severe SARS-CoV-2 infection. TCRdb recomputed calls from the 5' RACE reads with MiXCR, one row per CDR3 protein. The repertoire includes about 66,000 distinct CDR3 sequences, over 10% of them detected once, and roughly 8.3% sits in the top ten. The source material was whole blood. The source is an adult who was a healthcare worker with PCR-confirmed SARS-CoV-2 infection or an uninfected control (not recorded which).

The table lists this clonotype with a few counts. V gene TRBV7-2 combines with J gene TRBJ2-7; 9 nucleotides align to TRBD2. The germline CDR1 and CDR2 sequences are SGHTA and FQGNSA. The CDR3 sequence is 14 residues long. The ends lost 5 bases at V and 6 bases at J; junction bases unmatched: 8. The CDR3 here is CASSIGTSNSEQYF. The CDR3 DNA reads TGTGCCAGCAGCATAGGGACTAGCAACAGCGAGCAGTACTTC.

This clonotype was picked up many times. This chain connects TRBV28 to TRBJ1-6; no definite D call. The germline V gene has CDR1 MDHEN and CDR2 SYDVKM. The ends were cut back, 6 bases at V and 11 bases at J, with 11 bases in the middle. This CDR3 comprises 12 residues. The CDR3 DNA reads as TGTGCCAGCAGGACCCGATTGGCACCCCTCCACTTT. As protein: CASRTRLAPLHF.

The rearrangement links TRBV11-1 to TRBJ1-5; D gene unclear. The CDR3 covers 11 residues. The germline gives CDR1 SGHAT, CDR2 FQDESV (reference sequence). The V gene lost 9 bases and the J gene lost 7 bases, with 10 bases spanning the gap. The CDR3 reads CARPTSQPQHF. In DNA, the CDR3 is TGTGCCAGGCCAACCTCCCAGCCCCAGCATTTT.

This chain links TRBV29-1 with TRBJ1-3; D is unclear. The germline V gene has CDR1 SQVTM and CDR2 ANQGSEA. The germline V and J ends were trimmed by 7 bases and 4 bases, with 11 bases remaining between them. The CDR3 spans 12 residues. The CDR3 DNA is TGCAGCGGTAGGGTGTTCGGAAACACCATATATTTT. Protein: CSGRVFGNTIYF.

In this sample, this clonotype turned up many times. V is TRBV4-2 and J is TRBJ1-5; D perhaps matches TRBD1 (5 bases). The CDR3 consists of 16 residues. CDR1 is LGHNA, CDR2 YNFKEQ, per germline. The V end lost 4 bases, the J end lost 4 bases, and 17 bases lay between the germline ends. The CDR3 DNA sequence: TGTGCCAGCAGCCTGGGGACCTCAGGTAGGAATCAGCCCCAGCATTTT. It codes for CASSLGTSGRNQPQHF.

The chain joins TRBV2 to TRBJ1-5; D gene ambiguous. Germline V gene data show CDR1 as SNHLY and CDR2 as FYNNEI. The CDR3 contains 15 residues. Trimming removed 1 base from V and 5 bases from J, with 12 bases in between. The DNA for the CDR3 is TGTGCCAGCAGTGAAGAAGGGCGGAGGCATCAGCCCCAGCATTTT. Protein product: CASSEEGRRHQPQHF.

This clonotype was picked up a small number of times. This chain connects TRBV7-6 to TRBJ2-5; D possibly corresponds to TRBD1 (6 bases). CDR1 and CDR2 (germline): SGHVS, FNYEAQ. V was cut by 5 bases and J by 1 base, with 14 bases left in between. CDR3 length equals 15 residues. CDR3 in DNA: TGTGCCAGCAGCCAATTTGGACAGCGCCAAGAGACCCAGTACTTC. Translation: CASSQFGQRQETQYF.

The J gene is TRBJ1-2, the V gene TRBV29-1; D gene uncertain. Germline values: CDR1 SQVTM, CDR2 ANQGSEA. V lost 5 bases and J 8 bases, leaving 18 bases between the germline ends. The CDR3 runs to 13 residues. The CDR3 DNA reads as TGCAGCGTTCTCGACACTCCCGGTGGCGGCTACACCTTC. Protein sequence: CSVLDTPGGGYTF.

This clonotype was detected a few times. This sequence joins TRBV5-1 and TRBJ1-1; a weak D match, TRBD1 (6 bases). Trimming pared 5 bases from V and 1 base from J, leaving 15 bases between. Germline-derived CDR1 and CDR2 are SGHRS and YFSETQ. CDR3 length equals 15 residues. The CDR3 loop reads CASRMGAVSNTEAFF. The CDR3 DNA follows: TGCGCCAGCAGAATGGGGGCTGTATCGAACACTGAAGCTTTCTTT.

The V call is TRBV27, the J call TRBJ2-3; TRBD2 aligns across 8 bases. Germline V gene sequence: CDR1 MNHEY, CDR2 SMNVEV (reference sequence). The CDR3 contains 16 residues. The V gene end was trimmed by 3 bases and the J gene end by 5 bases; junction bases not matched to a gene: 10. CDR3 protein: CASSFLAGGGGDTQYF. DNA for the CDR3: TGTGCCAGCAGTTTTCTTGCGGGAGGCGGAGGAGATACGCAGTATTTT.

With regard to this clonotype: One end of the junction does not line up with germline, which may come from a read error. This chain joins TRBV12-3 or TRBV12-4 and TRBJ2-2; the match to TRBD2 covers 9 bases. This CDR3 is 15 amino acids long. CDR3 bases: TGTGCCAGCAGCTTAGCGGGAGTCCACACCGGGGAGCTGTTTTTT. Translation: CASSLAGVHTGELFF.

This clonotype was found a few times. The gene calls are TRBV7-2 and TRBJ2-1; 9 bases fit TRBD2. Germline CDR1 is SGHTA and CDR2 is FQGNSA. The CDR3 has 14 residues. V gave up 3 bases and J gave up 9 bases; unmatched junction bases: 6. The CDR3 reads CASSFGAGGIEQFF. Written as DNA, the CDR3 is TGTGCCAGCAGCTTCGGAGCGGGAGGTATTGAGCAGTTCTTC.

The V gene is TRBV3-1, the J gene TRBJ1-2; D not certain. V lost 2 bases and J lost 3, with 13 bases in between. Germline CDR1 reads LGHDT; CDR2 reads YNNKEL (reference sequence). The CDR3 runs to 15 residues. CDR3 in amino acids: CASSQSLTDYYGYTF. In DNA form, the CDR3 reads TGTGCCAGCAGCCAAAGTCTCACAGATTACTATGGCTACACCTTC.

The table lists this clonotype with many counts. This sequence joins TRBV10-3 and TRBJ2-2; tentative D call: TRBD1 (5 bases). This CDR3 contains 16 residues. Germline-derived CDR1 and CDR2 are ENHRY and SYGVKD. The germline V and J ends were trimmed by 2 bases and 0 bases, with 10 bases remaining between them. The CDR3 DNA reads TGTGCCATCAGTGAGAGAAACAGGTCGAACACCGGGGAGCTGTTTTTT. Translation gives CAISERNRSNTGELFF.

Many counts were recorded for this clonotype. The V and J genes are TRBV5-1 and TRBJ1-2, with 9 bases identical to TRBD1. J was trimmed by 4 bases and V by 0 bases; bases with no gene match: 4. Germline V lookup: CDR1 SGHRS, CDR2 YFSETQ. This CDR3 has 15 residues. CDR3 in amino acids: CASSLDGQGSYGYTF. The CDR3 DNA reads TGCGCCAGCAGCTTGGACGGACAGGGGAGCTATGGCTACACCTTC.

This clonotype was recorded at least ten times. The rearrangement joins TRBV6-2 or TRBV6-3 to TRBJ2-7, with unresolved D. Trimming pared 2 bases from V and 12 bases from J, leaving 17 bases between. Germline V CDR1 and CDR2: MNHEY, SVGEGT. This CDR3 contains 13 residues. CDR3 loop: CASSYQPASPVYF. DNA of the CDR3: TGTGCCAGCAGTTACCAACCCGCCTCGCCGGTGTACTTC.

This clonotype has a count of ten or more. The chain is built from TRBV28 and TRBJ1-4, with D tentatively TRBD1 (6 bases). The germline V gene encodes CDR1 MDHEN and CDR2 SYDVKM. Trimming left V 6 bases short and J 3 bases short, with 14 bases between. CDR3 size: 15 residues. The CDR3 nucleotides read TGTGCCAGCAGCCAGGACAGCTCCGCTAATGAAAAACTGTTTTTT. It encodes CASSQDSSANEKLFF.

This clonotype occurred many times. The chain is built from TRBV21-1 and TRBJ2-7; the table's TRBD2 call for D was not verified on the DNA. TRBV21-1 is assigned pseudogene status. CDR3 size: 14 residues. The CDR3 here is CASSKSGVSGEQYF. The CDR3 DNA reads TGTGCCAGCAGCAAAAGCGGGGTTTCGGGCGAGCAGTACTTC.

This clonotype showed up just a few times. V is TRBV19 and J is TRBJ2-4; D ambiguous. The V and J ends lost 8 bases and 0 bases respectively, with 8 bases between them. CDR1 and CDR2 (germline): LNHDA, SQIVND (reference sequence). The CDR3 runs 13 residues. The DNA of the CDR3 is TGTGCCAGTTCACCGCTAGCCAAAAACATTCAGTACTTC. This gives the protein CASSPLAKNIQYF.

This clonotype appeared many times. The chain carries TRBV29-1 and TRBJ1-2, with D perhaps matching TRBD1 (6 bases). Germline CDR1 SQVTM, CDR2 ANQGSEA. Deletions cut 2 bases from V and 8 bases from J, with 12 bases between. This CDR3 contains 12 residues. CDR3: CSVEPGAGGYTF. The CDR3 DNA follows: TGCAGCGTTGAACCGGGGGCGGGAGGCTACACCTTC.

This clonotype was counted only a few times. This chain joins TRBV5-1 and TRBJ2-1, with a possible D match to TRBD2 (6 bases). The CDR3 loop spans 15 amino acids. Between the trimmed V and J ends, which lost 4 bases and 10 bases, there was a span of 21 bases. Germline CDR1 is SGHRS and CDR2 is YFSETQ. The CDR3 nucleotides read TGCGCCAGCAGCCCACTGGCGGGAAGTACACAGGAGCAGTTCTTC. Translation: CASSPLAGSTQEQFF.